Following are 32 T cell receptor beta chains from one sample sequenced in a study of blood T cell repertoires in COVID-19. Measured with immunoSEQ multiplex PCR; TCRdb has only the in-frame clones, and not every one. The sample lists more than 12,000 clones; less than 90% were seen once. Input material: peripheral blood. The receptors here all came from a woman between 65 and 79 years old in a cohort sampled during active or convalescent COVID-19.

The rearrangement uses TRBV6-5 and TRBJ1-5; TRBD1 matches at 8 bases. The CDR3 is 14 amino acids. Germline CDR1 MNHEY, CDR2 SVGAGI. Trimming removed 7 bases from V and 4 bases from J; junction bases left unmatched: 6. DNA for the CDR3: TGTGCCAGCAAACCGGGACAGGTAAATCAGCCCCAGCATTTT. Its protein product is CASKPGQVNQPQHF.

The V and J genes are TRBV7-9 and TRBJ1-3; the D is unclear. Trimming left V 0 bases short and J 4 bases short, with 10 bases between. The CDR3 loop spans 15 amino acids. Germline CDR1 reads SEHNR; CDR2 reads FQNEAQ (reference sequence). DNA of the CDR3: TGTGCCAGCAGCTTAGCACGGGGTACGGGAAACACCATATATTTT. Translation: CASSLARGTGNTIYF.

The rearrangement links TRBV18 to TRBJ2-7, with 8 bases that match TRBD2. The germline V gene encodes CDR1 KGHSH and CDR2 LQKENI. With V trimmed by 1 base and J by 2 bases, 7 bases remained unmatched. The CDR3 sequence is 16 residues long. The chain's CDR3 is CASSPRGGGPTYEQYF. In nucleotides, the CDR3 is TGTGCCAGCTCACCACGGGGCGGGGGGCCAACCTACGAGCAGTACTTC.

The V call is TRBV7-9, the J call TRBJ2-7; unclear D gene. This CDR3 region has 12 residues. The V gene lost 4 bases and the J gene lost 3 bases, with 7 bases spanning the gap. Germline V gives CDR1 SEHNR, CDR2 FQNEAQ (reference sequence). In nucleotides, the CDR3 is TGTGCCAGCAGCTCCGACATCTACGAGCAGTACTTC. Translated: CASSSDIYEQYF.

This chain links TRBV7-9 with TRBJ2-1; a possible D gene is TRBD1 (6 bases). The CDR3 is 14 residues long. The ends were cut back, 5 bases at V and 5 bases at J, with 13 bases in the middle. Germline loops: CDR1 SEHNR, CDR2 FQNEAQ (reference sequence). The CDR3 reads CASSPQGRDNEQFF. As DNA, the CDR3 is TGTGCCAGCAGCCCCCAGGGGCGGGACAATGAGCAGTTCTTC.

The V and J genes are TRBV4-3 and TRBJ1-4; D is perhaps TRBD1 (5 bases). CDR1 is LGHNA and CDR2 is YSLEER in the germline V gene. The CDR3 is 14 amino acids. The V gene lost 0 bases and the J gene lost 6 bases, with 8 bases spanning the gap. The CDR3 sequence is CASSQDRGDEKLFF. CDR3 DNA sequence: TGCGCCAGCAGCCAAGATCGGGGGGATGAAAAACTGTTTTTT.

The chain combines TRBV11-2 with TRBJ2-7; 7 bases fit TRBD1. This CDR3 contains 15 residues. V shed 0 bases, J shed 5 bases, and the junction held 7 bases outside the gene matches. Germline V CDR1 and CDR2: SGHAT, FQNNGV. The CDR3 spells CASSLEGGRAHEQYF. CDR3 DNA: TGTGCCAGCAGCTTAGAAGGGGGCAGGGCTCACGAGCAGTACTTC.

The J gene is TRBJ2-7, the V gene TRBV7-2; 7 positions agree with TRBD1. Germline CDR1 SGHTA, CDR2 FQGNSA. Trimming removed 5 bases from V and 5 bases from J; junction bases left unmatched: 9. The CDR3 runs to 14 residues. CDR3 loop: CASSPRTGPNEQYF. CDR3 coding DNA: TGTGCCAGCAGCCCAAGGACAGGCCCCAACGAGCAGTACTTC.

V and J are TRBV28 and TRBJ2-7; 10 positions agree with TRBD1. The germline V gene encodes CDR1 MDHEN and CDR2 SYDVKM. V lost 3 bases, J lost 4 bases, and 6 bases stayed unmatched. The length of the CDR3 is 15 residues. This chain's CDR3 is CASSFQGTGVYEQYF. CDR3 coding DNA: TGTGCCAGCAGTTTTCAGGGGACAGGGGTGTACGAGCAGTACTTC.

The genes are TRBV20-1 and TRBJ2-5; D unresolved. The V and J ends lost 4 bases and 9 bases respectively, with 9 bases between them. CDR1 and CDR2 (germline): DFQATT, SNEGSKA (reference sequence). The CDR3 totals 10 residues. CDR3 region: CSATFRAQYF. In nucleotides, the CDR3 is TGCAGTGCTACTTTCCGGGCCCAGTACTTC.

The chain has TRBV28 and TRBJ1-1; D possibly corresponds to TRBD1 (6 bases). This CDR3 has 14 amino acids. Germline CDR1 MDHEN, CDR2 SYDVKM. The ends were cut back, 6 bases at V and 5 bases at J, with 16 bases in the middle. This chain's CDR3 is CASRLQGSRTEAFF. CDR3 sequence (DNA): TGTGCCAGCAGATTACAGGGTTCACGAACTGAAGCTTTCTTT. The entire variable domain, with the rest obtained from reference TRBV28 and TRBJ1-1, is as follows: DVKVTQSSRYLVKRTGEKVFLECVQDMDHENMFWYRQDPGLGLRLIYFSYDVKMKEKGDIPEGYSVSREKKERFSLILESASTNQTSMYLCASRLQGSRTEAFFGQGTRLTVV.

V usage is TRBV19 and J usage is TRBJ2-1; TRBD2 matches at 9 bases. The CDR3 has 14 amino acids. V lost 4 bases and J lost 10; bases outside the gene matches: 8. CDR1 and CDR2 (germline): LNHDA, SQIVND (reference sequence). CDR3 bases: TGTGCCAGTAGTAGCGGGGGGGGCGTAAGGGAGCAGTTCTTC. Residues: CASSSGGGVREQFF.

J is TRBJ2-7 and V is TRBV18; 9 bases line up with TRBD1. CDR1 and CDR2 from the germline V gene are KGHSH and LQKENI. This CDR3 has 15 residues. Germline trimming cut 2 bases from V and 5 bases from J; bases unmatched to any gene: 7. CDR3 sequence: CASSPGQGLTNEQYF. In DNA, the CDR3 is TGTGCCAGCTCACCAGGACAGGGGCTGACGAACGAGCAGTACTTC.

The genes are TRBV7-2 and TRBJ2-7; the D gene is possibly TRBD1 (5 bases). Trimming left V 1 base short and J 1 base short, with 8 bases between. This CDR3 has 14 amino acids. Germline V CDR1 and CDR2: SGHTA, FQGNSA. The CDR3 loop reads CASSLGRQSYEQYF. For the CDR3, the DNA is TGTGCCAGCAGCTTAGGGCGACAGTCCTACGAGCAGTACTTC.

Here the CDR3 reads CASSQEAGTSGNTIYF. CDR3 DNA: TGCGCCAGCAGCCAAGAGGCAGGCACTTCTGGAAACACCATATATTTT. The V gene is TRBV4-1, the J gene TRBJ1-3; no clear D. This CDR3 comprises 16 residues. Between the trimmed V and J ends, which lost 0 bases and 1 base, there was a span of 10 bases. In germline, CDR1 is MGHRA, CDR2 YSYEKL.

The V call is TRBV4-3, the J call TRBJ2-3, with D maybe TRBD2 (7 bases). Germline V gene data show CDR1 as LGHNA and CDR2 as YSLEER. Trimming shortened V by 1 base and J by 0 bases, and 11 bases separated the two germline ends. The CDR3 spans 16 residues. The CDR3 protein is CASSQGWGGSTDTQYF. CDR3 sequence (DNA): TGCGCCAGCAGCCAAGGATGGGGGGGCAGCACAGATACGCAGTATTTT.

The CDR3 DNA reads as TGTGCCAGCAGCCTCGACAGGGCCGGGAATTCACCCCTCCACTTT. Protein sequence: CASSLDRAGNSPLHF. This chain links TRBV3-1 (or the pseudogene TRBV3-2) with TRBJ1-6; 7 bases map to TRBD1. Germline V gene data show CDR1 as LGHDT and CDR2 as YNNKEL (reference sequence). V trimming: 4 bases; J trimming: 7 bases; junction bases outside the gene matches: 7. The CDR3 covers 15 residues.

The J gene is TRBJ2-2, the V gene TRBV18; TRBD2 matches at 7 bases. CDR1 is KGHSH, CDR2 LQKENI, per germline. The V gene end was trimmed by 2 bases and the J gene end by 4 bases; junction bases not matched to a gene: 4. The CDR3 sequence is 15 residues long. CDR3 loop: CASSPRVAGTGELFF. In DNA, the CDR3 is TGTGCCAGCTCACCAAGAGTAGCGGGCACCGGGGAGCTGTTTTTT.

The rearrangement links TRBV7-8 to TRBJ2-5, with 16 bases fitting TRBD2. From germline, CDR1 is SGHVS and CDR2 FQNEAQ. V was clipped by 6 bases and J by 5 bases; unmatched bases: 9. The CDR3 has 17 residues. CDR3: CASRPGTSGGAMETQYF. The CDR3 coding sequence is TGTGCCAGCAGACCCGGGACTAGCGGGGGGGCCATGGAGACCCAGTACTTC.

This rearrangement joins TRBV5-8 to TRBJ2-7; 8 bases line up with TRBD2. The CDR3 is made up of 14 amino acids. Germline CDR1 SGHTS, CDR2 YDEGEE. V shed 6 bases, J shed 4 bases, and the junction held 9 bases outside the gene matches. In DNA form, the CDR3 reads TGTGCCAGCACCGGATGGGGCGGGAGGTACGAGCAGTACTTC. Translation: CASTGWGGRYEQYF.

This clone was detected only once. In DNA form, the CDR3 reads TGTGCCAGCAGAACAGCCCCTGGGCTCCATAATTCACCCCTCCACTTT. It yields the protein CASRTAPGLHNSPLHF. V and J are TRBV28 and TRBJ1-6; the D is unclear. Germline CDR1 reads MDHEN; CDR2 reads SYDVKM. The V end was cut by 6 bases, the J end by 5 bases, with 17 bases between. This CDR3 is built from 16 residues.

The chain has TRBV19 and TRBJ1-6; tentatively, D is TRBD1 (5 bases). Between the trimmed V and J ends, which lost 2 bases and 17 bases, there was a span of 16 bases. The CDR3 is made up of 13 amino acids. Germline V gene data show CDR1 as LNHDA and CDR2 as SQIVND (reference sequence). CDR3 nucleotides: TGTGCCAGTAGTATAATTCCAGGGCAGAACATCCACTTT. As protein: CASSIIPGQNIHF.

This clone is medium-sized (0.01 to 0.1%) within its sample. This chain joins TRBV2 and TRBJ1-6; no definite D call. Trimming stripped 4 bases from V and 6 bases from J, with 10 bases between. CDR3 length: 14 residues. CDR1 and CDR2 from the germline V gene are SNHLY and FYNNEI. CDR3 sequence reads: CASSVWQVNSPLHF. In DNA form, the CDR3 reads TGTGCCAGCAGTGTATGGCAGGTTAATTCACCCCTCCACTTT. Variable domain in full (rest from reference TRBV2 and TRBJ1-6): EPEVTQTPSHQVTQMGQEVILRCVPISNHLYFYWYRQILGQKVEFLVSFYNNEISEKSEIFDDQFSVERPDGSNFTLKIRSTKLEDSAMYFCASSVWQVNSPLHFGNGTRLTVT.

CDR3 sequence (DNA): TGCGCCAGCAGCCAAGGCAGTGGGACACGAACATCCTACGAGCAGTACTTC. Encoded protein: CASSQGSGTRTSYEQYF. The gene calls are TRBV4-1 and TRBJ2-7; the D gene is possibly TRBD1 (6 bases). The V and J ends lost 1 base and 1 base respectively, with 17 bases between them. The germline CDR1 and CDR2 sequences are MGHRA and YSYEKL. There are 17 residues in the CDR3.

The chain carries TRBV7-9 and TRBJ1-1; no firm D call. The CDR3 contains 12 residues. V lost 5 bases and J 6 bases, leaving 10 bases between the germline ends. The germline gives CDR1 SEHNR, CDR2 FQNEAQ (reference sequence). In nucleotides, the CDR3 is TGTGCCAGCAGCGTCGACACCCCTGAAGCTTTCTTT. It encodes CASSVDTPEAFF. The full variable domain, with the rest looked up from reference TRBV7-9 and TRBJ1-1, is DTGVSQNPRHKITKRGQNVTFRCDPISEHNRLYWYRQTLGQGPEFLTYFQNEAQLEKSRLLSDRFSAERPKGSFSTLEIQRTEQGDSAMYLCASSVDTPEAFFGQGTRLTVV.

The sample holds a few counts of this clone. The rearrangement links TRBV7-6 to TRBJ2-5; 7 positions agree with TRBD1. V trimming: 4 bases; J trimming: 7 bases; junction bases outside the gene matches: 9. CDR3 length equals 14 residues. Germline lookup yields CDR1 SGHVS and CDR2 FNYEAQ. The CDR3 loop is CASSSGQEGVTQYF. CDR3 sequence (DNA): TGTGCCAGCAGCTCCGGACAGGAAGGGGTGACCCAGTACTTC. The full variable domain, rest sourced from reference TRBV7-6 and TRBJ2-5, is GAGVSQSPRYKVTKRGQDVALRCDPISGHVSLYWYRQALGQGPEFLTYFNYEAQQDKSGLPNDRFSAERPEGSISTLTIQRTEQRDSAMYRCASSSGQEGVTQYFGPGTRLLVL.

V and J are TRBV12-3 or TRBV12-4 and TRBJ2-7; 7 bases agree with TRBD1. V shed 3 bases, J shed 12 bases, and the junction held 11 bases outside the gene matches. This CDR3 comprises 13 residues. The DNA of the CDR3 is TGTGCCAGCAGTTTGAGGACCCGGGACAGCATGTACTTC. Amino acid sequence: CASSLRTRDSMYF.

The chain is built from TRBV12-3 or TRBV12-4 and TRBJ2-1; 7 bases are a match to TRBD2. The CDR3 is made up of 12 amino acids. After removal of 5 bases from V and 9 bases from J, the junction contained 4 bases not matched to a gene. The CDR3 here is CASSPPGGEQFF. The CDR3 DNA reads as TGTGCCAGCAGTCCCCCGGGGGGTGAGCAGTTCTTC.

CDR3 DNA: TGCGCCAGCAGCCATGCCGGGACCGGGGGGCTGGATACGCAGTATTTT. The encoded protein is CASSHAGTGGLDTQYF. The chain employs TRBV4-1 and TRBJ2-3, with D possibly matching TRBD2 (7 bases). Trimming stripped 3 bases from V and 6 bases from J, with 19 bases between. Germline V gives CDR1 MGHRA, CDR2 YSYEKL. This CDR3 comprises 16 residues.

The rearrangement joins TRBV7-9 to TRBJ1-5, with 8 bases lining up with TRBD1. CDR1 and CDR2 from the germline V gene are SEHNR and FQNEAQ (reference sequence). The CDR3 extends over 15 amino acids. Unmatched junction bases numbered 13, after V lost 7 bases and J lost 8 bases. The CDR3 DNA reads as TGTGCCAGCATGGAGGACAGGGCCTCAAAAGAGCCCCAGCATTTT. Translation gives CASMEDRASKEPQHF.

The chain recombines TRBV29-1 with TRBJ2-1, with D maybe TRBD1 (9 bases). Germline CDR1 and CDR2: SQVTM and ANQGSEA. Trimming pared 7 bases from V and 9 bases from J, leaving 16 bases between. The CDR3 extends over 12 amino acids. The CDR3 sequence: CSGGQGLGEQFF. The DNA for the CDR3 is TGCAGCGGGGGACAGGGACTAGGTGAGCAGTTCTTC.

The CDR3 coding sequence is TGCGCCAGCAGCCAGAGTACAGGGGGCGGATTTTCCAACGTCCTGACTTTC. Protein sequence: CASSQSTGGGFSNVLTF. The gene calls are TRBV4-3 and TRBJ2-6; TRBD1 matches at 9 bases. J gave up 8 bases and V 3 bases, and 11 bases lay outside the gene matches. Germline V lookup: CDR1 LGHNA, CDR2 YSLEER. The CDR3 has 17 residues.